Listed here is a single TCR beta chain. The antigen is undetermined. This specimen comes from a study of graft-versus-host responses after intestinal transplantation. Study-level information: Among the recipients, all got anti-thymocyte globulin induction and then tacrolimus and steroids for roughly three years.

Study-level results: The marrow of recipients harbored GvH clones, and ileum or blood showed some of them first. Clonal ratios of graft-versus-host to host-versus-graft in allografts were high for patients exhibiting graft-donor T cell macrochimerism.

Germline V gene sequence: CDR1 SQVTM, CDR2 ANQGSEA. With 5 bases clipped from V and 5 bases from J, the junction kept 7 bases outside the gene matches. The CDR3 is 14 residues long. Assay used: immunoSEQ multiplex PCR; TCRdb lists only in-frame clones, some missing. The sample lists almost 85,000 clones; 91% were seen once. The sequenced sample was unstimulated CD4+ T cells sorted from spleen or lymph node cells, obtained before intestinal transplant. The chain is built from TRBV29-1 and TRBJ2-5; TRBD1 matches 11 bases. The source of this sequence is a human donor who received an intestinal transplant. The CDR3 here is CSVTGTGGTETQYF. CDR3 DNA sequence: TGCAGCGTTACCGGGACAGGGGGTACGGAGACCCAGTACTTC.